This T cell receptor (beta chain) appears in the sequencing data of a study of shared clonotypes between healthy human individuals. Some clones are missing from TCRdb's copy, which holds only in-frame ones; the method was immunoSEQ multiplex PCR. The sample includes hundreds of thousands of clones, roughly 96% of them seen just once. CD8 cells regarded as naive lacked CD45RO, were positively chosen for CCR7, and omitted terminally differentiated effector memory CD45RA+ cells. The CDR3 is made up of 15 amino acids. Germline trimming cut 1 base from V and 7 bases from J; bases unmatched to any gene: 7. Germline CDR1 LNHDA, CDR2 SQIVND (reference sequence).

This chain links TRBV19 with TRBJ2-1, with 7 bases aligning to TRBD1. The origin of this receptor is a woman aged 25 to 39 in good health. Sequencing input: naive CD8+ T cells sorted from blood. CDR3 DNA: TGTGCCAGTAGTATAGTGCCGGGACAGACAAATGAGCAGTTCTTC. Encoded protein: CASSIVPGQTNEQFF.